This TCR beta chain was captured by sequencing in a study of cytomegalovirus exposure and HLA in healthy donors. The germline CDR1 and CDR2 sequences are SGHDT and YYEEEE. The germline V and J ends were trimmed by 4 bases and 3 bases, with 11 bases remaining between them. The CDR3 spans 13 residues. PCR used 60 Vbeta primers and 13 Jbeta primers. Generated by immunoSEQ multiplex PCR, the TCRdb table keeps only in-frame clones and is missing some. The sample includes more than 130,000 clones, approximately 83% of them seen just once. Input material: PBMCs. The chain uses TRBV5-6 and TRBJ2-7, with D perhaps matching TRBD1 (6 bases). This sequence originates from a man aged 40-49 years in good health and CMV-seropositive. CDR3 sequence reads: CASSPGQFYEQYF. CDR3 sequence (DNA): TGTGCCAGCAGCCCTGGACAGTTCTACGAGCAGTACTTC.